The clone carrying this TCR beta chain was detected once. The same primary tumor site was biopsied both before and after PD-1 blockade. This sample is part of a study of T cells in tumors after PD-1 blockade. Overall study context: A subset received ongoing vismodegib 150 mg daily alongside anti-PD-1 therapy.

The germline gives CDR1 SGHRS, CDR2 YFSETQ. The germline V and J ends were trimmed by 7 bases and 1 base, with 17 bases remaining between them. There are 15 residues in the CDR3. Method: immunoSEQ multiplex PCR; TCRdb's copy keeps in-frame clones and lacks some. The sample has roughly 8,000 clones; approximately 70% are singletons. The chain uses TRBV5-1 and TRBJ1-1; maybe TRBD1 (5 bases). The sequencing here drew on tumor tissue, taken after anti-PD-1 treatment. This receptor was taken from a human donor with basal cell carcinoma. In DNA form, the CDR3 reads TGCGCCAGCCGGCCAGGGTCTACGGCGAACACTGAAGCTTTCTTT. Translating it yields CASRPGSTANTEAFF. Complete variable domain (other parts from reference TRBV5-1 and TRBJ1-1): KAGVTQTPRYLIKTRGQQVTLSCSPISGHRSVSWYQQTPGQGLQFLFEYFSETQRNKGNFPGRFSGRQFSNSRSEMNVSTLELGDSALYLCASRPGSTANTEAFFGQGTRLTVV.